Listed below are T cell receptor beta chains from one sample, sequenced in a study of spatial heterogeneity in lung cancer. TCRdb re-derived calls from the 5' RACE reads in MiXCR, one entry per CDR3 protein. The sample carries tens of thousands of distinct CDR3 sequences, about an eighth recorded once. The sequences come from PBMCs, collected at surgery. The origin of the receptors is a male donor with early-stage non-small cell lung cancer. Each CDR3 is given with its conserved first and last residue. Fields, in order: J gene, V gene, clone size, D gene, CDR3 protein, CDR3 DNA. A D gene is named only where the DNA matches it firmly. Where a row states a size, it is once, few, many or the class of an expanded clone; other rows omit it.

>TRBJ1-2|TRBV6-1|.|.
CAAGFGYYGYTF
TGTGCCGCAGGGTTTGGGTACTATGGCTACACCTTC
>TRBJ1-1|TRBV7-9|.|.
CASSLEGGATEAFF
TGTGCCAGCAGCTTAGAGGGAGGGGCCACTGAAGCTTTCTTT
>TRBJ2-7|TRBV5-1|.|.
CASSAGNSYEQYF
TGCGCCAGCAGCGCAGGAAACTCCTACGAGCAGTACTTC
>TRBJ2-5|TRBV7-9|few|.
CASSPPARAETQYF
TGTGCCAGCAGCCCCCCCGCGAGGGCGGAGACCCAGTACTTC
>TRBJ2-1|TRBV6-2/TRBV6-3|many|.
CASSSGLQAGEQFF
TGTGCCAGCAGTTCGGGACTCCAAGCTGGTGAGCAGTTCTTC
>TRBJ1-5|TRBV5-1|few|TRBD1
CASSMTGGRQPQHF
TGCGCCAGCAGCATGACAGGGGGCCGACAGCCCCAGCATTTT
>TRBJ2-7|TRBV6-5|.|.
CASSSLPHYEQYF
TGTGCCAGCAGTTCCCTCCCGCATTACGAGCAGTACTTC
>TRBJ2-5|TRBV24-1|.|.
CATSERQKEETQYF
TGTGCCACCAGTGAGCGACAGAAAGAAGAGACCCAGTACTTC
>TRBJ1-5|TRBV6-1|.|.
CASEGGQGSQPQHF
TGTGCCAGCGAGGGTGGCCAGGGAAGTCAGCCCCAGCATTTT
>TRBJ2-1|TRBV20-1|few|.
CSARGQSYNEQFF
TGCAGTGCTAGAGGGCAGTCCTACAATGAGCAGTTCTTC
>TRBJ2-1|TRBV2|.|TRBD1
CASTLRTGQQFF
TGTGCCAGCACCTTAAGGACAGGGCAGCAGTTCTTC
>TRBJ2-7|TRBV7-9|medium-sized|TRBD2
CASSLAASGVYEQYF
TGTGCCAGCAGCTTAGCGGCTAGCGGGGTATACGAGCAGTACTTC
>TRBJ1-5|TRBV20-1|few|.
CSAYSWGSNQPQHF
TGCAGTGCATACTCATGGGGGAGCAATCAGCCCCAGCATTTT
>TRBJ2-7|TRBV16|medium-sized|.
CASSHTGTTYEQYF
TGTGCCAGCAGCCATACCGGGACCACCTACGAGCAGTACTTC
>TRBJ1-1|TRBV12-3/TRBV12-4|.|.
CASSPALWGRTEAFF
TGTGCCAGCAGTCCAGCCCTTTGGGGGCGGACTGAAGCTTTCTTT
>TRBJ2-5|TRBV7-2|.|.
CASSSLLETQYF
TGTGCCAGCAGCTCATTATTAGAGACCCAGTACTTC
>TRBJ2-7|TRBV5-1|few|TRBD1
CASRTGVASYEQYF
TGCGCCAGTCGGACAGGGGTTGCCTCCTACGAGCAGTACTTC
>TRBJ2-7|TRBV11-2|.|.
CASSQTPGGEQYF
TGTGCCAGCAGCCAAACCCCGGGTGGCGAGCAGTACTTC
>TRBJ2-4|TRBV6-1|many|.
CASSEPENIQYF
TGTGCCAGCAGTGAGCCCGAAAACATTCAGTACTTC
>TRBJ2-5|TRBV2|few|.
CASSPQQAGETQYF
TGTGCCAGCAGTCCCCAGCAGGCGGGGGAGACCCAGTACTTC
>TRBJ1-4|TRBV4-1|many|.
CASSQTDMGFSGGQLFF
TGCGCCAGCAGCCAAACCGATATGGGGTTCTCTGGGGGGCAACTGTTTTTT
>TRBJ1-2|TRBV7-6|many|.
CASSLAEGDGYTF
TGTGCCAGCAGCTTAGCGGAAGGGGATGGCTACACCTTC
>TRBJ2-1|TRBV12-3/TRBV12-4|few|TRBD2
CASSFSGTSYNEQFF
TGTGCCAGCAGTTTTAGCGGGACCTCCTACAATGAGCAGTTCTTC